The TCR beta chain described here comes from a study of OX40 agonist ivuxolimab in advanced cancers. This clone appeared a few times. The antigen is not known. Notes on the study in general: At 0.1 to 3.0 mg/kg, CD4+ and CD8+ blood T cells expanded clonally by week 6.

The CDR3 contains 15 residues. V gave up 2 bases and J gave up 0 bases, with 11 bases separating them. In germline, CDR1 is WSHSY, CDR2 SAAADI. Prior autoimmune disease or systemic immunosuppression barred patients. Only in-frame clones appear in the TCRdb table, and some are missing; sequencing was by immunoSEQ multiplex PCR. The repertoire holds around 99,000 clones, with 80% to 95% as singletons. The gene calls are TRBV10-2 and TRBJ2-7; maybe TRBD2 (5 bases). This specimen was CD4+ or CD8+ T cells sorted from blood, taken in a trial of the OX40 agonist ivuxolimab. The receptor was isolated from an adult with an advanced solid tumor such as melanoma, head and neck, liver or kidney cancer. The CDR3 nucleotides read TGCGCCAGCAGTGAGGAACCGGGAAGCTCCTACGAGCAGTACTTC. Translating it yields CASSEEPGSSYEQYF.